The T cell receptor (beta chain) under discussion was sequenced for a study of blood T cell repertoires in COVID-19. Across the whole study: Samples came from the United States, Italy and Spain, spanning acute and convalescent COVID-19. Nucleic acid was either cDNA or gDNA, and it came from T cells, B-cell-depleted T cells, or PBMCs.

The CDR3 is 14 residues long. Germline V gene sequence: CDR1 LNHDA, CDR2 SQIVND (reference sequence). Trimming cost V 5 bases and J 5 bases, with 13 bases left between them. Authors' analysis steps: Cell counts per sample came from amplifying reference gene primers. Method: immunoSEQ multiplex PCR; TCRdb's copy keeps in-frame clones and lacks some. The V and J calls and clone size are taken from that table; D and trimming were inferred from the DNA. Of 150,000 to 200,000 clones listed, 85% to 90% are singletons. Sequencing input: peripheral blood. The rearrangement joins TRBV19 to TRBJ2-1, with TRBD2 as a possible D gene (6 bases). The receptor was derived from a man aged 35 to 55 with active or convalescent COVID-19. For the CDR3, the DNA is TGTGCCAGTAGTTCCGGGACTGTTAACAATGAGCAGTTCTTC. It translates to CASSSGTVNNEQFF.